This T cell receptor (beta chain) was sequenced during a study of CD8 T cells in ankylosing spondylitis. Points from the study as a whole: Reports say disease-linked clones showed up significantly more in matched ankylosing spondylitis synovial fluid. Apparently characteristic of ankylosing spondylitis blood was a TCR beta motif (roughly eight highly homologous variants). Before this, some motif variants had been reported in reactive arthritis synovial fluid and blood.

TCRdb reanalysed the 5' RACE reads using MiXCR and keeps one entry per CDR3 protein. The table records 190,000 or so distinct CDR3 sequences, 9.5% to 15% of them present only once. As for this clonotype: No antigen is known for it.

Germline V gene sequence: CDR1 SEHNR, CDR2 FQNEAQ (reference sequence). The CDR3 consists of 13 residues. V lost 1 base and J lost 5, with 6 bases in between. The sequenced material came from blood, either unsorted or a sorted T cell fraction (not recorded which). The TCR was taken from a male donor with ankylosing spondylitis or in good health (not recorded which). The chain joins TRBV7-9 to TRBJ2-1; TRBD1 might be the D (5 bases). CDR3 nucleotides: TGTGCCAGCAGCTTAGAGGGGAACAATGAGCAGTTCTTC. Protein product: CASSLEGNNEQFF. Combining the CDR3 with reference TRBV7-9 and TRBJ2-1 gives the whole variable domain DTGVSQNPRHKITKRGQNVTFRCDPISEHNRLYWYRQTLGQGPEFLTYFQNEAQLEKSRLLSDRFSAERPKGSFSTLEIQRTEQGDSAMYLCASSLEGNNEQFFGPGTRLTVL.